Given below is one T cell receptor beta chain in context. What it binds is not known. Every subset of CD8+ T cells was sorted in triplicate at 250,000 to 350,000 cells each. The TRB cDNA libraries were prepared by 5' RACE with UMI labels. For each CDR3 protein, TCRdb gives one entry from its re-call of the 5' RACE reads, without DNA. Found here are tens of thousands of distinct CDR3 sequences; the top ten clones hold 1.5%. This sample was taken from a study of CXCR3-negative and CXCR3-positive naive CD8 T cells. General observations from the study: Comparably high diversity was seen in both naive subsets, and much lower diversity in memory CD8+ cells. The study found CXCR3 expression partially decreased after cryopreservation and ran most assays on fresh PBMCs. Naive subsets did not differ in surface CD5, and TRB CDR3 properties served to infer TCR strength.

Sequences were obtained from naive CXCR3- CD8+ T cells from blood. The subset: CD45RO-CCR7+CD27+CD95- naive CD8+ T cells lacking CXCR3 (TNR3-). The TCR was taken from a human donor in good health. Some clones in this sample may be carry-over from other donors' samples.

Here the CDR3 reads CASRATSGGPLGNEQFF. The chain carries TRBV9 and TRBJ2-1; TCRdb selects TRBD2, and the lack of DNA leaves this call unchecked. The V gene's germline CDR1 is SGDLS and CDR2 YYNGEE. This CDR3 comprises 17 residues.